This is a list of T cell receptor beta chains from one sample in a study of PD-1 blockade in classical Hodgkin lymphoma. TCRdb's copy holds only in-frame clones and misses some; the assay was immunoSEQ multiplex PCR. The table has under 95,000 clones, 85% to 95% seen once; the top ten hold more than 6.5%. The sequencing here drew on peripheral blood mononuclear cells (PBMCs), taken at baseline. The receptors here all came from a human donor with classical Hodgkin lymphoma. Each CDR3 is given with its conserved first and last residue. Each record gives: CDR3 protein, CDR3 DNA, V gene, clone size, J gene, D gene, CDR3 length. The D gene is left open where the match is weak. Some rows mark clone size as missing; the rest say once, few, many or name a class of expanded clone.

CDR3: CASSVGEEPFF; DNA: TGTGCCAGCAGCGTAGGCGAGGAACCGTTCTTC; V: TRBV9; size: .; J: TRBJ2-1; D: .; length: 11
CDR3: CASASGTQPQHF; DNA: TGTGCCTCCGCCTCGGGGACGCAGCCCCAGCATTTT; V: TRBV30; size: .; J: TRBJ1-5; D: .; length: 12
CDR3: CASSIVSGGTEAFF; DNA: TGTGCCAGTAGTATAGTATCCGGGGGAACTGAAGCTTTCTTT; V: TRBV19; size: .; J: TRBJ1-1; D: .; length: 14
CDR3: CASSIASGSSYNEQFF; DNA: TGTGCCAGTAGTATAGCTAGCGGAAGCTCCTACAATGAGCAGTTCTTC; V: TRBV19; size: .; J: TRBJ2-1; D: TRBD2; length: 16
CDR3: CASSSPNNEQFF; DNA: TGTGCCAGCAGCTCACCTAACAATGAGCAGTTCTTC; V: TRBV11-2; size: .; J: TRBJ2-1; D: .; length: 12
CDR3: CAWSGRFRLGGSYEQYF; DNA: TGTGCCTGGAGTGGACGGTTCCGATTGGGGGGTAGCTACGAGCAGTACTTC; V: TRBV30; size: .; J: TRBJ2-7; D: .; length: 17
CDR3: CASSPLGGESSYEQYF; DNA: TGTGCCAGCTCACCATTAGGCGGCGAGAGCTCCTACGAGCAGTACTTC; V: TRBV18; size: .; J: TRBJ2-7; D: .; length: 16
CDR3: CASSLYAGVQETQYF; DNA: TGCGCCAGCAGCTTGTATGCGGGGGTTCAAGAGACCCAGTACTTC; V: TRBV5-1; size: .; J: TRBJ2-5; D: TRBD2; length: 15
CDR3: CASSHDTTFNYGYTF; DNA: TGTGCCAGCTCTCACGACACGACCTTTAACTATGGCTACACCTTC; V: TRBV18; size: .; J: TRBJ1-2; D: .; length: 15
CDR3: CASSGQGSSYEQYF; DNA: TGTGCCAGCAGCGGACAGGGGTCCTCCTACGAGCAGTACTTC; V: TRBV27; size: .; J: TRBJ2-7; D: TRBD1; length: 14
CDR3: CSASGGDTQYF; DNA: TGCAGTGCTAGCGGGGGGGATACGCAGTATTTT; V: TRBV20-1; size: .; J: TRBJ2-3; D: TRBD2; length: 11
CDR3: CASSESGQGLNTEAFF; DNA: TGTGCCAGCAGTGAATCAGGGCAGGGGTTGAACACTGAAGCTTTCTTT; V: TRBV25-1; size: once; J: TRBJ1-1; D: .; length: 16
CDR3: CASSPGGTSGSYEQYF; DNA: TGTGCCAGCAGTCCAGGGGGTACTAGCGGGAGCTACGAGCAGTACTTC; V: TRBV7-7; size: .; J: TRBJ2-7; D: TRBD2; length: 16
CDR3: CASSQSGYNEQFF; DNA: TGTGCCAGCAGCCAGAGCGGCTACAATGAGCAGTTCTTC; V: TRBV4-2; size: once; J: TRBJ2-1; D: .; length: 13
CDR3: CASRNQAGGGELFF; DNA: TGTGCCAGCAGGAACCAAGCAGGGGGAGGAGAACTGTTTTTT; V: TRBV6-1; size: .; J: TRBJ1-4; D: TRBD1; length: 14
CDR3: CASSRRTAAPYGYTF; DNA: TGTGCCAGCAGCCGACGGACAGCCGCCCCCTATGGCTACACCTTC; V: TRBV13; size: .; J: TRBJ1-2; D: .; length: 15
CDR3: CASSYGAGATGELFF; DNA: TGTGCCAGCAGTTACGGCGCGGGAGCCACCGGGGAGCTGTTTTTT; V: TRBV6-5; size: .; J: TRBJ2-2; D: TRBD2; length: 15
CDR3: CAWSLGIVGTVNSPLHF; DNA: TGTGCCTGGAGTCTTGGAATCGTCGGGACAGTTAATTCACCCCTCCACTTT; V: TRBV30; size: .; J: TRBJ1-6; D: TRBD1; length: 17
CDR3: CASRDDHNTGELFF; DNA: TGCGCCAGCAGAGACGACCACAACACCGGGGAGCTGTTTTTT; V: TRBV5-1; size: .; J: TRBJ2-2; D: .; length: 14
CDR3: CASSTGVLYEQYF; DNA: TGTGCCAGCAGTACGGGCGTTTTGTACGAGCAGTACTTC; V: TRBV7-8; size: .; J: TRBJ2-7; D: .; length: 13
CDR3: CASSLSDLLTSGNTIYF; DNA: TGTGCCAGCAGCTTGTCCGATCTCCTTACCTCTGGAAACACCATATATTTT; V: TRBV5-4; size: .; J: TRBJ1-3; D: .; length: 17
CDR3: CASSKKGFPGFQETQYF; DNA: TGTGCCAGCAGCAAAAAGGGATTTCCAGGGTTCCAAGAGACCCAGTACTTC; V: TRBV21-1; size: .; J: TRBJ2-5; D: .; length: 17
CDR3: CASSLGQGPGYTF; DNA: TGTGCCAGCAGCTTAGGACAGGGGCCTGGCTACACCTTC; V: TRBV7-9; size: once; J: TRBJ1-2; D: TRBD1; length: 13
CDR3: CASSEGTGGLNTGELFF; DNA: TGTGCCAGCAGCGAGGGAACAGGAGGACTGAACACCGGGGAGCTGTTTTTT; V: TRBV9; size: once; J: TRBJ2-2; D: .; length: 17
CDR3: CAIGYAAVDTQYF; DNA: TGTGCCATCGGGTACGCCGCAGTAGATACGCAGTATTTT; V: TRBV10-3; size: .; J: TRBJ2-3; D: .; length: 13
CDR3: CASSYESAHGQYF; DNA: TGTGCCAGCAGTTACGAAAGTGCCCACGGCCAGTACTTC; V: TRBV6-6; size: .; J: TRBJ2-7; D: .; length: 13
CDR3: CASGPGQGAMDEQFF; DNA: TGTGCTAGTGGCCCCGGACAGGGGGCTATGGATGAGCAGTTCTTC; V: TRBV12-5; size: .; J: TRBJ2-1; D: TRBD1; length: 15
CDR3: CASSIQGDTEAFF; DNA: TGTGCCAGCAGTATACAGGGGGACACTGAAGCTTTCTTT; V: TRBV2; size: .; J: TRBJ1-1; D: TRBD1; length: 13
CDR3: CASSPLARDNEQYF; DNA: TGTGCCAGCTCACCCTTGGCGAGGGACAACGAGCAGTACTTC; V: TRBV18; size: .; J: TRBJ2-7; D: .; length: 14
CDR3: CAISEVAHGLGYEQYF; DNA: TGTGCCATCAGTGAAGTCGCCCATGGACTGGGCTACGAGCAGTACTTC; V: TRBV10-3; size: .; J: TRBJ2-7; D: .; length: 16
CDR3: CASSLEAENQETQYF; DNA: TGTGCCAGCAGCTTAGAGGCAGAGAACCAAGAGACCCAGTACTTC; V: TRBV7-7; size: .; J: TRBJ2-5; D: .; length: 15
CDR3: CASSLEGSNYGYTF; DNA: TGTGCCAGCAGCTTGGAGGGATCTAACTATGGCTACACCTTC; V: TRBV5-6; size: once; J: TRBJ1-2; D: .; length: 14
CDR3: CSVTRFGTKYYEQYF; DNA: TGCAGCGTTACTAGATTCGGGACGAAATACTACGAGCAGTACTTC; V: TRBV29-1; size: .; J: TRBJ2-7; D: .; length: 15
CDR3: CASSARETFYYEQYF; DNA: TGTGCCAGCAGCGCAAGAGAGACCTTCTACTACGAGCAGTACTTC; V: TRBV9; size: .; J: TRBJ2-7; D: .; length: 15
CDR3: CASSPQGTDQPQHF; DNA: TGTGCCAGCTCACCACAGGGAACGGATCAGCCCCAGCATTTT; V: TRBV18; size: .; J: TRBJ1-5; D: .; length: 14
CDR3: CASSFQNTDTQYF; DNA: TGTGCCAGCAGCTTCCAAAACACAGATACGCAGTATTTT; V: TRBV7-3; size: .; J: TRBJ2-3; D: .; length: 13
CDR3: CASSQDASGGAEAFF; DNA: TGCGCCAGCAGCCAAGATGCTTCTGGGGGGGCTGAAGCTTTCTTT; V: TRBV4-1; size: .; J: TRBJ1-1; D: .; length: 15
CDR3: CASSQGSGLAAEQYF; DNA: TGCGCCAGCAGCCAAGGCTCGGGACTAGCGGCCGAGCAGTACTTC; V: TRBV4-1; size: .; J: TRBJ2-7; D: TRBD2; length: 15
CDR3: CASSNDRVGYEKLFF; DNA: TGTGCCAGCAGCAACGACAGGGTGGGGTATGAAAAACTGTTTTTT; V: TRBV7-9; size: .; J: TRBJ1-4; D: TRBD1; length: 15
CDR3: CASSEPGQAQGGYTF; DNA: TGTGCCAGCAGTGAGCCCGGACAGGCTCAAGGGGGCTACACCTTC; V: TRBV6-1; size: .; J: TRBJ1-2; D: TRBD1; length: 15
CDR3: CASSFFASGAYEQYF; DNA: TGTGCCAGCAGCTTTTTCGCTAGCGGGGCCTACGAGCAGTACTTC; V: TRBV11-2; size: .; J: TRBJ2-7; D: TRBD2; length: 15
CDR3: CASSLAYATNEKLFF; DNA: TGTGCCAGCTCACTAGCATATGCAACTAATGAAAAACTGTTTTTT; V: TRBV18; size: once; J: TRBJ1-4; D: .; length: 15
CDR3: CASSSGTTTQYF; DNA: TGCGCCAGCAGCTCCGGGACTACAACGCAGTATTTT; V: TRBV5-1; size: .; J: TRBJ2-3; D: TRBD2; length: 12
CDR3: CASSGGSPGNTIYF; DNA: TGTGCCAGCAGCGGGGGGAGCCCTGGAAACACCATATATTTT; V: TRBV7-6; size: .; J: TRBJ1-3; D: .; length: 14
CDR3: CAWSPRGVEAFF; DNA: TGTGCCTGGAGTCCCCGGGGGGTCGAAGCTTTCTTT; V: TRBV30; size: few; J: TRBJ1-1; D: .; length: 12
CDR3: CASSLGSGTQETQYF; DNA: TGTGCCAGCAGCTTAGGCTCCGGGACTCAAGAGACCCAGTACTTC; V: TRBV7-6; size: .; J: TRBJ2-5; D: .; length: 15
CDR3: CATRGGTGANVLTF; DNA: TGTGCCACCAGAGGGGGGACTGGGGCCAACGTCCTGACTTTC; V: TRBV6-5; size: .; J: TRBJ2-6; D: .; length: 14
CDR3: CASSYSRVGSYEQYF; DNA: TGTGCCAGCAGTTACTCTAGGGTGGGGAGCTACGAGCAGTACTTC; V: TRBV6-5; size: .; J: TRBJ2-7; D: .; length: 15
CDR3: CASSGLLADTQYF; DNA: TGTGCCAGCAGCGGCCTCCTGGCCGATACGCAGTATTTT; V: TRBV9; size: .; J: TRBJ2-3; D: .; length: 13
CDR3: CASSYAGGNNEQFF; DNA: TGTGCCAGCAGTTATGCGGGGGGAAACAATGAGCAGTTCTTC; V: TRBV6-5; size: .; J: TRBJ2-1; D: TRBD2; length: 14
CDR3: CASSTDTGELFF; DNA: TGTGCCAGTAGCACGGACACCGGGGAGCTGTTTTTT; V: TRBV19; size: .; J: TRBJ2-2; D: .; length: 12
CDR3: CASSFYRGHQETQYF; DNA: TGTGCCAGCAGTTTCTACAGGGGGCACCAAGAGACCCAGTACTTC; V: TRBV6-5; size: .; J: TRBJ2-5; D: TRBD1; length: 15